The clone carrying this T cell receptor (beta chain) has more than one count but fewer than ten. Antigen unknown. The data are from a study of T cells in Graves' hyperthyroidism and ophthalmopathy. Points from the study as a whole: Most clonotypes that expanded in the thyroid above 0.001 also showed up in blood.

Stable Graves' hyperthyroidism denoted no ophthalmopathy progression over 18 months. Amplified TCR beta CDR3 regions came from RNA transcripts. Researchers ran a first-round RT-PCR on the TCR CDR3 using the HTBI primer set. TCRdb reanalysed the multiplex PCR reads using MiXCR and keeps one entry per CDR3 protein. The data hold about 840,000 distinct CDR3 sequences, with about two fifths observed a single time. The sample taken for sequencing was blood. The receptor's source is a man younger than 30 with Graves' hyperthyroidism.

The CDR3 DNA follows: TGTGCCAGCAGTTACGGGACAGGGGTTTGGAACACTGAAGCTTTCTTT. It yields the protein CASSYGTGVWNTEAFF. The V gene is TRBV6-5, the J gene TRBJ1-1; 10 nucleotides align to TRBD1. From germline, CDR1 is MNHEY and CDR2 SVGAGI. Trimming at V came to 2 bases and at J to 1 base, leaving 4 bases not matched to a gene. CDR3 size: 16 residues.